Sequencing of this T cell receptor (beta chain) was carried out in a study of Ad26.COV2.S vaccination and SARS-CoV-2 variants. Per germline, CDR1 SGHRS and CDR2 YFSETQ. This CDR3 is built from 12 residues. V lost 2 bases, J lost 7 bases, and 8 bases lay in between. Assay used: immunoSEQ multiplex PCR; TCRdb lists only in-frame clones, some missing. Among approximately 460,000 clones listed, about nine tenths were seen once. Documented treatment: around 19 received Ad26.COV2.S at low or high dose, single or two shots; five or six received placebo; per-sample allocation not given. All samples were drawn on day 63, counting from the first vaccine or placebo injection.

The origin of this receptor is a person aged 18-60 years who received the Ad26.COV2.S COVID-19 vaccine or a placebo. This material consisted of peripheral blood, taken in a trial of Ad26.COV2.S vaccine versus placebo. V and J are TRBV5-1 and TRBJ2-3; D call uncertain. The CDR3 sequence is CASSFGSHTQYF. CDR3 bases: TGCGCCAGCAGCTTTGGTAGCCATACGCAGTATTTT.